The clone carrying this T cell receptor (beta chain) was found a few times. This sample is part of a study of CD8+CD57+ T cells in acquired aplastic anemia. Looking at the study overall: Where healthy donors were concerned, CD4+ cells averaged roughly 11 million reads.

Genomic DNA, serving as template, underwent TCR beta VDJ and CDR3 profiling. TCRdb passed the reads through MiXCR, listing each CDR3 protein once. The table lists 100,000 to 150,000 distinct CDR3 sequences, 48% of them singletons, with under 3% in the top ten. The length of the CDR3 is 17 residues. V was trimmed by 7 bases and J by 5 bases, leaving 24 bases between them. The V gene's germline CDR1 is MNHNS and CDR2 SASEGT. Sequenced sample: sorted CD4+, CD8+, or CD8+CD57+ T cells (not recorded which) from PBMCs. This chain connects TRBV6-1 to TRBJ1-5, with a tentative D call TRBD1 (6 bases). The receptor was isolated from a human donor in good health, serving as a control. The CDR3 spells CASKQGTGPLLDQPQHF. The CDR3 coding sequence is TGTGCCAGCAAACAGGGAACCGGGCCCTTGTTAGATCAGCCCCAGCATTTT.